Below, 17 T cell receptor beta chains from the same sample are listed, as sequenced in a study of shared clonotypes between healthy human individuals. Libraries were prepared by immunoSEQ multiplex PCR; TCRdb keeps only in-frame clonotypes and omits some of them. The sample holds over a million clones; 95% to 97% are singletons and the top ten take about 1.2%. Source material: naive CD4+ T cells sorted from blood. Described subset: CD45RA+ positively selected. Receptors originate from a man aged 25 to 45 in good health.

The CDR3: CASKGVNTEAFF. The CDR3 DNA sequence: TGTGCCAGCAAGGGAGTGAACACTGAAGCTTTCTTT. J is TRBJ1-1 and V is TRBV28; D is unclear. Looked up from germline, CDR1 is MDHEN and CDR2 is SYDVKM. CDR3 size: 12 residues. Trimming removed 7 bases at V and 0 bases at J, with 6 bases between.

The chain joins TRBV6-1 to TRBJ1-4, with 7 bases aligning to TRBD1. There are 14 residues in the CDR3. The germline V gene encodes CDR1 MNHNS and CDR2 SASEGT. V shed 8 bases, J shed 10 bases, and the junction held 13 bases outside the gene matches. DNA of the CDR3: TGTGCCAGCTGGATCTACGGGACAGAGGGAAAACTGTTTTTT. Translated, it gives CASWIYGTEGKLFF.

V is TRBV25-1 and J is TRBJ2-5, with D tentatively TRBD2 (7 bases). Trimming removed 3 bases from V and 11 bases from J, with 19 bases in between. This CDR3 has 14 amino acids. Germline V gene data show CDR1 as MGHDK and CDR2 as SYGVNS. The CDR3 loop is CASSDGGLPSEQYF. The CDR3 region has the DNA TGTGCCAGCAGTGACGGGGGGCTTCCGTCAGAGCAGTACTTC.

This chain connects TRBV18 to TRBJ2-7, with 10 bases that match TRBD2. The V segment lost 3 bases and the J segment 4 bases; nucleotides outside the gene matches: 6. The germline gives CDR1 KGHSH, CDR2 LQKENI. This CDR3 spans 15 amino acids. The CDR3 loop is CASSPPLGLAYEQYF. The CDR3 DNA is TGTGCCAGCTCACCCCCTCTGGGACTAGCGTACGAGCAGTACTTC.

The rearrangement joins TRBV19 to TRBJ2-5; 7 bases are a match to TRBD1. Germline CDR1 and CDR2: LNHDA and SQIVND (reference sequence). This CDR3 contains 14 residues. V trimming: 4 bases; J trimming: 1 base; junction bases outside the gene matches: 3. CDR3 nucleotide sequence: TGTGCCAGTAGTAAGGGACAGTTCCAAGAGACCCAGTACTTC. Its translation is CASSKGQFQETQYF.

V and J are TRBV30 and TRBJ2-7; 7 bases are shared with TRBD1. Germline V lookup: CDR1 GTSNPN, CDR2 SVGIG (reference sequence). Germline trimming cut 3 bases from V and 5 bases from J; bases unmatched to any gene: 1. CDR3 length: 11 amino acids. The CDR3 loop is CAWSQGDEQYF. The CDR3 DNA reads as TGTGCCTGGAGCCAGGGGGACGAGCAGTACTTC.

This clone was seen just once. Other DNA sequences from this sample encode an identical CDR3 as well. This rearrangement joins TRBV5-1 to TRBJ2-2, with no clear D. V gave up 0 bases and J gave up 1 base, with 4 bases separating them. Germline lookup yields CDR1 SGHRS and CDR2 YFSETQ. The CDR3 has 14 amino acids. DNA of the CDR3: TGCGCCAGCAGCTTGGAGCTGAACACCGGGGAGCTGTTTTTT. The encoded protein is CASSLELNTGELFF.

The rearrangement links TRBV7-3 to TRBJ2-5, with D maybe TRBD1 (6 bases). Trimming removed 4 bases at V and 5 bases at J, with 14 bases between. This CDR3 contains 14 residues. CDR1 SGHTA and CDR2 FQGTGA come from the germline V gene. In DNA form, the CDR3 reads TGTGCCAGCAGCTCCCCGGACAGTCCCGAGACCCAGTACTTC. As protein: CASSSPDSPETQYF.

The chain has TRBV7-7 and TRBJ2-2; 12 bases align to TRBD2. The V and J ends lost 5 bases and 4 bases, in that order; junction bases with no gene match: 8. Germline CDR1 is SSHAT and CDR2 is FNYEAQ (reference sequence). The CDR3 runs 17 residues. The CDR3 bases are TGTGCCAGCAGCCCGACTAGCGGGAGTTTTGGCACCGGGGAGCTGTTTTTT. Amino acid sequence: CASSPTSGSFGTGELFF.

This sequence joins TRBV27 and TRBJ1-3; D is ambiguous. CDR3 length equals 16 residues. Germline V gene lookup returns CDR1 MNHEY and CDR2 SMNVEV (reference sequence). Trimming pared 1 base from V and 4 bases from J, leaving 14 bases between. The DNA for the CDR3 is TGTGCCAGCAGTTTATTCGGTCTTTTTCCAGGAAACACCATATATTTT. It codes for CASSLFGLFPGNTIYF.

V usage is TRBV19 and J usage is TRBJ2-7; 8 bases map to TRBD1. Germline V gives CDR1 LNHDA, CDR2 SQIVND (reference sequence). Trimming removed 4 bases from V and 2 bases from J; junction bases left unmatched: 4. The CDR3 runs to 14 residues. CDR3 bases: TGTGCCAGTAGTAGCCGGGACAGGACCTACGAGCAGTACTTC. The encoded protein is CASSSRDRTYEQYF.

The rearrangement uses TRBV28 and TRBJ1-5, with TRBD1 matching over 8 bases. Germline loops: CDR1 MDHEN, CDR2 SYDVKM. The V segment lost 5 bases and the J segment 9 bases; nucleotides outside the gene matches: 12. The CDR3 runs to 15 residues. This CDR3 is CASSQTGTGLSPQHF. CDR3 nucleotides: TGTGCCAGCAGTCAGACCGGGACAGGACTTTCGCCCCAGCATTTT.

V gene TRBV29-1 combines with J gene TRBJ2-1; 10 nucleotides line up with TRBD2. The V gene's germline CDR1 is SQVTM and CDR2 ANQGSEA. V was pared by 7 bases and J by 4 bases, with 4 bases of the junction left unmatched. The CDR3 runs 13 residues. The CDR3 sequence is CSGTSGVYNEQFF. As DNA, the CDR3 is TGCAGCGGAACTAGCGGGGTATACAATGAGCAGTTCTTC.

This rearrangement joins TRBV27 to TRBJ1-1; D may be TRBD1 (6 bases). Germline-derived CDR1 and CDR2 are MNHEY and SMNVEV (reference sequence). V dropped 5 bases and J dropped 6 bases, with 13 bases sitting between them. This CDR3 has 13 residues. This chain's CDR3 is CASSLNRVAEAFF. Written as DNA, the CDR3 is TGTGCCAGCAGTCTCAACAGGGTTGCTGAAGCTTTCTTT.

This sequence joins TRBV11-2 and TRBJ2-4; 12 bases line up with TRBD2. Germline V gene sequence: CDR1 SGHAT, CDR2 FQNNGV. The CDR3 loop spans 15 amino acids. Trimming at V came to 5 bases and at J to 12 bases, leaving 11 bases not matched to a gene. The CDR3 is CASSARLAGEDYQYF. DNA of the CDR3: TGTGCCAGCAGCGCCCGACTAGCGGGAGAGGACTATCAGTACTTC.

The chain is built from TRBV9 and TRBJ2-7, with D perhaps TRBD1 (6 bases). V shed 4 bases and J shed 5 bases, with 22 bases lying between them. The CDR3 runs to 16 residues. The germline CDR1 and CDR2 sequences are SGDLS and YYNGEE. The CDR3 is CASSPPPTGLWDEQYF. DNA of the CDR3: TGTGCCAGCAGCCCCCCCCCTACAGGGTTGTGGGACGAGCAGTACTTC.

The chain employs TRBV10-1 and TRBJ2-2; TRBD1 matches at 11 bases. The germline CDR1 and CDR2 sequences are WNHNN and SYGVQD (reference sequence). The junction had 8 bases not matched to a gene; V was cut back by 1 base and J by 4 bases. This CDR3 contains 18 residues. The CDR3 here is CASSEFPGTGGSTGELFF. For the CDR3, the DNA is TGCGCCAGCAGTGAGTTTCCCGGGACAGGGGGTAGCACCGGGGAGCTGTTTTTT.